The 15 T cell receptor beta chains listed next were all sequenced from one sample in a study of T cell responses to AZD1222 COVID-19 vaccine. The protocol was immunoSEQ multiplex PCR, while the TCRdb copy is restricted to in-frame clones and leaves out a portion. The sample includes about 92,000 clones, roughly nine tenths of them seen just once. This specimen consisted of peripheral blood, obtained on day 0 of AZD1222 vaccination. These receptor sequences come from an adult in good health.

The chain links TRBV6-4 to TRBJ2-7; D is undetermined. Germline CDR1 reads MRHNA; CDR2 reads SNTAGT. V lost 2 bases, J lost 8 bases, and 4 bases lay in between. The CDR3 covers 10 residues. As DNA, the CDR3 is TGTGCCAGCAGTGACCCCCAGCAGTACTTC. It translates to CASSDPQQYF.

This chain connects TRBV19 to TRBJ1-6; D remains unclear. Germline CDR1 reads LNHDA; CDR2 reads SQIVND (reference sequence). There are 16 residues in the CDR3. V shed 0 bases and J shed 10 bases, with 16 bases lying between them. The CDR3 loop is CASSIDPRTVGSPLHF. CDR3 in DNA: TGTGCCAGTAGTATAGATCCCAGGACGGTCGGATCACCCCTCCACTTT.

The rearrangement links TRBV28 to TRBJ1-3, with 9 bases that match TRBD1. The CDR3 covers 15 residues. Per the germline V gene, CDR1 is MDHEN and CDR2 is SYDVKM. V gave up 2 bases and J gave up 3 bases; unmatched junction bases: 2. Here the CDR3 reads CASSLGTGIGNTIYF. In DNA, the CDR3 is TGTGCCAGCAGTTTAGGGACAGGGATTGGAAACACCATATATTTT.

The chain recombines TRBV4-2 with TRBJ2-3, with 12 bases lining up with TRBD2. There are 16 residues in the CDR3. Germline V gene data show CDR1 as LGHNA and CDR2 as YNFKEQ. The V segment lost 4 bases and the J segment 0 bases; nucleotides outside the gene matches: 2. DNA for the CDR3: TGTGCCAGCAGCCGCGGGACTAGCGGGAGCACAGATACGCAGTATTTT. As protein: CASSRGTSGSTDTQYF.

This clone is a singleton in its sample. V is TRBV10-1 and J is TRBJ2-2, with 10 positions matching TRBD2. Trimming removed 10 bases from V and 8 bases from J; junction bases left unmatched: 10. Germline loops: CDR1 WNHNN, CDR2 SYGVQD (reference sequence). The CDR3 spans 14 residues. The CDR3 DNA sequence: TGCGCCACCGGAACTAGCGGGGCACGAGGGGAGCTGTTTTTT. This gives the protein CATGTSGARGELFF.

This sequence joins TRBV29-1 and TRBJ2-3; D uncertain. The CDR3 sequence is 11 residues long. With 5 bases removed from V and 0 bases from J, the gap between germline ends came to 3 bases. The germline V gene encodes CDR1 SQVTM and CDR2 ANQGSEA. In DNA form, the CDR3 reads TGCAGCGTTCAGAGCACAGATACGCAGTATTTT. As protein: CSVQSTDTQYF.

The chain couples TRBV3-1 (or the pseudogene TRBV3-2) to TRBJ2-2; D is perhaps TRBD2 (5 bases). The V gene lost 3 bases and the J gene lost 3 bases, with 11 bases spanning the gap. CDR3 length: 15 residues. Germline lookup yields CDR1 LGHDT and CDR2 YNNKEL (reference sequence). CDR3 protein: CASSHPLGDTGELFF. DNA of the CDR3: TGTGCCAGCAGCCACCCTTTGGGAGACACCGGGGAGCTGTTTTTT.

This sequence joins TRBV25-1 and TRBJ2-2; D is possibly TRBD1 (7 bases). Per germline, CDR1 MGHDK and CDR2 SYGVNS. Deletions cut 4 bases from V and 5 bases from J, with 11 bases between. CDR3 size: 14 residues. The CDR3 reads CASSATGRTGELFF. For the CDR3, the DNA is TGTGCCAGCAGTGCGACAGGGAGGACCGGGGAGCTGTTTTTT.

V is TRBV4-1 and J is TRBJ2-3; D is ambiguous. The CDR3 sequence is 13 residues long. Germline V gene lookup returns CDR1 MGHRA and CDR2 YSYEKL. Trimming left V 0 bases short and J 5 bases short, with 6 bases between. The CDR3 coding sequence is TGCGCCAGCAGCCAAGAGGGGATAGATACGCAGTATTTT. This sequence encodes CASSQEGIDTQYF.

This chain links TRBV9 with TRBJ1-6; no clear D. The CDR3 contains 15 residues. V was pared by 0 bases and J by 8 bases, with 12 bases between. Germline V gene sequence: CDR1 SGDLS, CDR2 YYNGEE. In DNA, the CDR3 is TGTGCCAGCAGCGTAGACCCCGGACCCGATTCACCCCTCCACTTT. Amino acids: CASSVDPGPDSPLHF.

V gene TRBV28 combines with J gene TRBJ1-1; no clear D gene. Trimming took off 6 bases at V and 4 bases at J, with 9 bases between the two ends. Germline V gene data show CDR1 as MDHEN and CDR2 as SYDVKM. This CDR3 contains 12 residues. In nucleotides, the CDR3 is TGTGCCAGCAGCCTACGGGGCACTGAAGCTTTCTTT. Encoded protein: CASSLRGTEAFF.

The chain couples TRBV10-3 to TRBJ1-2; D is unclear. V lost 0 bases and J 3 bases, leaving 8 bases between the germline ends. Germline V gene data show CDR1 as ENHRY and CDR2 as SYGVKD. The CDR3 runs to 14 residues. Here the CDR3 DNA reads TGTGCCATCAGTGAGTCAGCCGCCTACTATGGCTACACCTTC. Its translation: CAISESAAYYGYTF.

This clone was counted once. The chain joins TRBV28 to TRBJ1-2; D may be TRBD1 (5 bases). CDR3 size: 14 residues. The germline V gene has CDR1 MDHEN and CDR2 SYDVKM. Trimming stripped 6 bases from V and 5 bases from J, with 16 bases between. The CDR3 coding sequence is TGTGCCAGCAGAACACCGAGGGCAGGGTATGGCTACACCTTC. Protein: CASRTPRAGYGYTF.

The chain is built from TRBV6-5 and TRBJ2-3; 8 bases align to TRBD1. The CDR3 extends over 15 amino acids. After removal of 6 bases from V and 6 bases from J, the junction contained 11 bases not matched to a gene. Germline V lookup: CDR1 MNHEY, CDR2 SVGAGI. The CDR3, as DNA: TGTGCCAGCAGCAAAAAGGACAGGGCGGCGGATACGCAGTATTTT. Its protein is CASSKKDRAADTQYF.

CDR3 region: CATSGGQGETQYF. The CDR3 coding sequence is TGTGCCACCAGTGGCGGACAGGGGGAGACCCAGTACTTC. This chain joins TRBV24-1 and TRBJ2-5, with 9 bases fitting TRBD1. The CDR3 consists of 13 residues. The trim removed 5 bases at V and 5 bases at J, leaving 2 bases unmatched. Germline CDR1 is KGHDR and CDR2 is SFDVKD.